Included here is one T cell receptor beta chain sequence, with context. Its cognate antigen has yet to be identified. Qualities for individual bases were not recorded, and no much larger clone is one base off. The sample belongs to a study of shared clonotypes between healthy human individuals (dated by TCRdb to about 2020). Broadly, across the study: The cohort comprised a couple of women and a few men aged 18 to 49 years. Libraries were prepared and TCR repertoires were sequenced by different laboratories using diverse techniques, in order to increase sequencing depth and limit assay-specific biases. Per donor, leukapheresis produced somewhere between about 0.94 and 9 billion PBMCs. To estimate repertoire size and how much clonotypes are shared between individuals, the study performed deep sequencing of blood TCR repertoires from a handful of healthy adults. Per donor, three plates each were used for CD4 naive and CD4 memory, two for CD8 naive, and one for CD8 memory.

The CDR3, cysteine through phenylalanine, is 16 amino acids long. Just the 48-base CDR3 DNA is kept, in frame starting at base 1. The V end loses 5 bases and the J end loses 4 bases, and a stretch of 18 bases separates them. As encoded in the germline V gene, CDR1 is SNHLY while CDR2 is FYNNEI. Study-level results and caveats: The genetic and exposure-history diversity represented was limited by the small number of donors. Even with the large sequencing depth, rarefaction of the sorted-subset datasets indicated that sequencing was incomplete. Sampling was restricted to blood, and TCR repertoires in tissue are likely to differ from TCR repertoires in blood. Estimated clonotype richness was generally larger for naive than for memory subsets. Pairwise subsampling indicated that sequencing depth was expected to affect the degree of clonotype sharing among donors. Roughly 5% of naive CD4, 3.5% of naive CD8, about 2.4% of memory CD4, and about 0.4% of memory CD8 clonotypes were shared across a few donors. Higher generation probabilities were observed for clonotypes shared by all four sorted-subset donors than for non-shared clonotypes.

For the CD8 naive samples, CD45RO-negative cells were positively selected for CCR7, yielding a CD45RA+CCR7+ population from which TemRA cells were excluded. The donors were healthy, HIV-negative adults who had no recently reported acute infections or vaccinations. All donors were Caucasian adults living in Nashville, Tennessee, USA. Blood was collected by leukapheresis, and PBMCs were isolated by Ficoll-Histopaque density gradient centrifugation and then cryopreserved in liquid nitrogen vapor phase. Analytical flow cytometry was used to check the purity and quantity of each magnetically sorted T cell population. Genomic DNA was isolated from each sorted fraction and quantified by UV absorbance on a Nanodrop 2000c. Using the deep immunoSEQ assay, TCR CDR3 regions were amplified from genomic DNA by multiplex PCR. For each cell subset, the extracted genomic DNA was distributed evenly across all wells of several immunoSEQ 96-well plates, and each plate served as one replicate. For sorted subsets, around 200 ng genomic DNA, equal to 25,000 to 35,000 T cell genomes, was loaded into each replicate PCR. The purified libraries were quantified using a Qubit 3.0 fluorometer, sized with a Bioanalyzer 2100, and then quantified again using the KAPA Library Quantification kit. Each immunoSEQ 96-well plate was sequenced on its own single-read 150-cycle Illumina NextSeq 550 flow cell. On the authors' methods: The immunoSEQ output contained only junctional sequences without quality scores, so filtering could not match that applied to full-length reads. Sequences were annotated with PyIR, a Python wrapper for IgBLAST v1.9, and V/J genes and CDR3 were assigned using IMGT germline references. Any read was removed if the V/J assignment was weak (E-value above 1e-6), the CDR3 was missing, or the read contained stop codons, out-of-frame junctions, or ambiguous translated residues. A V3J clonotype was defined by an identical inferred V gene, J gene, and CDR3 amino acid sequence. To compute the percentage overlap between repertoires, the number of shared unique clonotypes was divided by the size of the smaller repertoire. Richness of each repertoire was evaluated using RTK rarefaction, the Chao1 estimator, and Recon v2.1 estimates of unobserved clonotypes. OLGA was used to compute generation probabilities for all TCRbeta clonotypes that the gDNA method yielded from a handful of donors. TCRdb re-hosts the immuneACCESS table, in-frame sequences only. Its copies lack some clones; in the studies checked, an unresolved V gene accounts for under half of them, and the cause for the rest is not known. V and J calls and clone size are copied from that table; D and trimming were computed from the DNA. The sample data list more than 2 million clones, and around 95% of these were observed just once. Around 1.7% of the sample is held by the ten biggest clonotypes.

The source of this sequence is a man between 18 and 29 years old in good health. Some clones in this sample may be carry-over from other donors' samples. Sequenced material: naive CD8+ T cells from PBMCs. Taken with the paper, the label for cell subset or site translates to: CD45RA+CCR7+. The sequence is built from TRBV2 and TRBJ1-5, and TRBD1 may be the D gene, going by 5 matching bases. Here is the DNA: TGTGCCAGCAGTTACTCCCTCGACAGTAAGAATCAGCCCCAGCATTTT. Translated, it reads CASSYSLDSKNQPQHF.